Below are 20 T cell receptor beta chains sequenced from a single sample in a study of cytomegalovirus exposure and HLA in healthy donors (dated by TCRdb to about 2017). Library creation used the immunoSEQ multiplex PCR assay. A mixture of 60 forward primers for TCR Vbeta segments and 13 reverse primers for TCR Jbeta segments was used in the multiplex PCR. TCRdb stores this immuneACCESS table with in-frame sequences only. Part of the clones is absent; in the studies checked, under half of the shortfall reflects unresolved V genes, and no reason is known for the rest. This sample's table contains approximately 200,000 clones. The ten largest make up roughly 0.74% of the sample. The specimen was PBMCs. The receptors originated from a boy between 10 and 17 years old in good health and CMV-seronegative.

The rearrangement links TRBV30 to TRBJ1-2; 7 bases fit TRBD1. CDR1 and CDR2 (germline): GTSNPN, SVGIG (reference sequence). This CDR3 has 13 amino acids. The V and J ends lost 6 bases and 2 bases, in that order; junction bases with no gene match: 6. CDR3 DNA: TGTGCCTGCGCAGGACAGGAGAACTATGGCTACACCTTC. Translated: CACAGQENYGYTF.

The V and J genes are TRBV30 and TRBJ2-7; 10 nucleotides line up with TRBD1. The V gene's germline CDR1 is GTSNPN and CDR2 SVGIG (reference sequence). With V trimmed by 0 bases and J by 6 bases, 5 bases remained unmatched. CDR3 length: 14 amino acids. The CDR3 loop reads CAWSVRQGAIEQYF. CDR3 sequence (DNA): TGTGCCTGGAGTGTACGACAGGGGGCGATCGAGCAGTACTTC.

The rearrangement joins TRBV11-2 to TRBJ2-3, with D tentatively TRBD2 (5 bases). V was trimmed by 4 bases and J by 5 bases, leaving 16 bases between them. Germline CDR1 is SGHAT and CDR2 is FQNNGV. This CDR3 has 15 amino acids. The CDR3 is CASSSGVISEDTQYF. The CDR3, as DNA: TGTGCCAGCAGCTCTGGGGTGATTAGCGAAGATACGCAGTATTTT.

About this clone: An end of the junction does not agree with germline; a read error may underlie this. The chain combines TRBV9 with TRBJ2-2, with TRBD2 matching 7 bases. This CDR3 contains 17 residues. The germline gives CDR1 SGDLS, CDR2 YYNGEE. The CDR3 coding sequence is TGTGCCAGCAGCGTAGGGGGGACTACTCCGAACTCCGGGGAGCTGTTTTTT. Protein sequence: CASSVGGTTPNSGELFF.

Written as DNA, the CDR3 is TGTGCCAGGGACAGGGTGAACACTGAAGCTTTCTTT. The encoded protein is CARDRVNTEAFF. The chain recombines TRBV30 with TRBJ1-1; 9 nucleotides match TRBD1. The CDR3 has 12 amino acids. Germline V gene sequence: CDR1 GTSNPN, CDR2 SVGIG (reference sequence). Germline trimming cut 8 bases from V and 0 bases from J; bases unmatched to any gene: 1.

This chain joins TRBV7-9 and TRBJ1-1; D ambiguous. V shed 5 bases and J shed 10 bases, with 8 bases lying between them. The CDR3 is made up of 10 amino acids. CDR1 is SEHNR and CDR2 is FQNEAQ in the germline V gene (reference sequence). Here the CDR3 reads CASSLEGAFF. The DNA for the CDR3 is TGTGCCAGCAGCCTCGAGGGAGCTTTCTTT. Full variable domain (outside the CDR3, taken from reference TRBV7-9 and TRBJ1-1): DTGVSQNPRHKITKRGQNVTFRCDPISEHNRLYWYRQTLGQGPEFLTYFQNEAQLEKSRLLSDRFSAERPKGSFSTLEIQRTEQGDSAMYLCASSLEGAFFGQGTRLTVV.

V and J are TRBV5-8 and TRBJ1-1; D ambiguous. Deletions cut 1 base from V and 0 bases from J, with 10 bases between. The length of the CDR3 is 15 residues. The V gene's germline CDR1 is SGHTS and CDR2 YDEGEE. CDR3 in amino acids: CASSLMRDLNTEAFF. The CDR3 DNA sequence: TGTGCCAGCAGCTTGATGAGGGATCTGAACACTGAAGCTTTCTTT. The whole variable domain, filled in from reference TRBV5-8 and TRBJ1-1, reads EAGVTQSPTHLIKTRGQQATLRCSPISGHTSVYWYQQALGLGLQFLLWYDEGEERNRGNFPPRFSGRQFPNYSSELNVNALELEDSALYLCASSLMRDLNTEAFFGQGTRLTVV.

This chain uses TRBV6-1 with TRBJ1-1; D remains unclear. The V end lost 6 bases, the J end lost 1 base, and 6 bases lay between the germline ends. The germline gives CDR1 MNHNS, CDR2 SASEGT. There are 12 residues in the CDR3. Here the CDR3 DNA reads TGTGCCAGCAGCAGAACGAACACTGAAGCTTTCTTT. Translation gives CASSRTNTEAFF.

The rearrangement joins TRBV5-5 to TRBJ2-6; 7 nucleotides align to TRBD2. Germline values: CDR1 SGHKS, CDR2 YYEKEE (reference sequence). The CDR3 is 16 amino acids. Unmatched junction bases numbered 7, after V lost 4 bases and J lost 3 bases. CDR3 DNA sequence: TGTGCCAGCAGCCCCCTATCGGGGGGTGGGGCCAACGTCCTGACTTTC. Its protein is CASSPLSGGGANVLTF.

This chain uses TRBV5-6 with TRBJ1-1, with D possibly TRBD1 on 6 matching bases. In germline, CDR1 is SGHDT, CDR2 YYEEEE. The CDR3 runs to 14 residues. Trimming removed 2 bases from V and 4 bases from J, with 12 bases in between. The CDR3 sequence: CASSFGGGGTEAFF. CDR3 bases: TGTGCCAGCAGCTTTGGGGGCGGGGGCACTGAAGCTTTCTTT.

The chain joins TRBV11-2 to TRBJ1-2, with 8 bases fitting TRBD1. Germline V lookup: CDR1 SGHAT, CDR2 FQNNGV. CDR3 size: 13 residues. V lost 1 base, J lost 8 bases, and 3 bases stayed unmatched. The CDR3 loop reads CASSLVQGGGYTF. The DNA for the CDR3 is TGTGCCAGCAGCTTAGTACAGGGGGGGGGCTACACCTTC.

This chain uses TRBV5-4 with TRBJ1-3; 7 positions match TRBD1. V dropped 2 bases and J dropped 0; count of bases not matched to a gene: 8. This CDR3 spans 17 amino acids. Germline V gene sequence: CDR1 SGHNT, CDR2 YYREEE (reference sequence). The CDR3 loop is CASSLGRTGDSGNTIYF. As DNA, the CDR3 is TGTGCCAGCAGCTTAGGGCGAACAGGGGACTCTGGAAACACCATATATTTT.

The gene calls are TRBV9 and TRBJ2-1, with 13 bases aligning to TRBD2. CDR3 size: 19 residues. Per the germline V gene, CDR1 is SGDLS and CDR2 is YYNGEE. J lost 0 bases, V lost 6 bases, and 12 bases had no gene match. CDR3 in DNA: TGTGCCAGCACCTCTACTAGCGGGGGGGCTTTTTCCTCCTACAATGAGCAGTTCTTC. Translation: CASTSTSGGAFSSYNEQFF.

J is TRBJ1-5 and V is TRBV4-2; unclear D gene. The CDR3 covers 18 residues. Trimming stripped 0 bases from V and 3 bases from J, with 18 bases between. CDR1 LGHNA and CDR2 YNFKEQ come from the germline V gene. CDR3 coding DNA: TGTGCCAGCAGCCAAGACTTGATTCCGGGTCAGTTCAATCAGCCCCAGCATTTT. This translates into CASSQDLIPGQFNQPQHF.

The V gene is TRBV6-1, the J gene TRBJ1-5; D gene unclear. Germline CDR1 and CDR2: MNHNS and SASEGT. CDR3 length: 14 residues. V lost 6 bases to trimming and J lost 6 bases, with 15 bases between them. The CDR3 DNA sequence: TGTGCCAGCAGCCTCGGACGGGCGGGTCAGCCCCAGCATTTT. Translating gives CASSLGRAGQPQHF.

About this clone itself: The same CDR3 arises from other DNA sequences in this sample as well. The chain carries TRBV6-5 and TRBJ1-1, with a tentative D call TRBD1 (5 bases). The CDR3 spans 16 residues. Germline CDR1 and CDR2: MNHEY and SVGAGI. Trimming removed 1 base from V and 2 bases from J, with 14 bases in between. CDR3 sequence (DNA): TGTGCCAGCAGTTACTGGGGTACGGGGGATAACACTGAAGCTTTCTTT. Protein sequence: CASSYWGTGDNTEAFF.

The rearrangement joins TRBV9 to TRBJ2-5; TRBD2 matches at 14 bases. The CDR3 runs 18 residues. Germline loops: CDR1 SGDLS, CDR2 YYNGEE. V trimming: 0 bases; J trimming: 5 bases; junction bases outside the gene matches: 9. The CDR3 spells CASSVGTSGGLERETQYF. CDR3 nucleotides: TGTGCCAGCAGCGTAGGGACTAGCGGGGGGCTGGAGAGGGAGACCCAGTACTTC.

The chain is built from TRBV7-8 and TRBJ2-1; D is possibly TRBD2 (6 bases). Germline-derived CDR1 and CDR2 are SGHVS and FQNEAQ. The CDR3 runs 14 residues. The V end was cut by 5 bases, the J end by 4 bases, with 12 bases between. The CDR3 region has the DNA TGTGCCAGCAGCCCAGCCCTAGCGTACAATGAGCAGTTCTTC. Its protein is CASSPALAYNEQFF.

V is TRBV7-9 and J is TRBJ1-2, with a possible D match to TRBD1 (5 bases). Deletions cut 3 bases from V and 7 bases from J, with 12 bases between. This CDR3 comprises 13 residues. Germline CDR1 reads SEHNR; CDR2 reads FQNEAQ (reference sequence). CDR3 amino acids: CASSLSGWSGYTF. CDR3 bases: TGTGCCAGCAGCTTGTCAGGGTGGTCTGGCTACACCTTC.

The chain is built from TRBV19 and TRBJ1-2, with 7 bases fitting TRBD1. Germline loops: CDR1 LNHDA, CDR2 SQIVND (reference sequence). The J segment lost 4 bases and the V segment lost 3 bases, leaving 5 bases of the junction unmatched. This CDR3 region has 14 residues. The CDR3 is CASSMGDSSYGYTF. The DNA of the CDR3 is TGTGCCAGTAGTATGGGGGACAGTAGCTATGGCTACACCTTC.